This entry concerns a single T cell receptor beta chain. The antigen remains undetermined. This may come from a read error, since a much larger clone is one base off. Via MiXCR, TCRdb re-called the reads, giving one row per CDR3 protein. The sample contains roughly 990,000 distinct CDR3 sequences, 25% to 40% of which appear only once. This record comes from a study of T cell repertoires in cytomegalovirus infection. Germline V CDR1 and CDR2: SGHVS, FNYEAQ. This CDR3 contains 12 residues. This receptor was identified in a human donor in good health (CMV status not recorded). Some clones in this sample may be carry-over from other donors' samples. The rearrangement uses TRBV7-6 and TRBJ1-5, with D hard to call. The material was cultured CD8+ T cells from PBMCs, obtained from culture after CMV antigen stimulation. CDR3 nucleotide sequence: TGTCCCAGCAGCTTAGCCGGGCAGGCCCAGCATTTT. Encoded protein: CPSSLAGQAQHF.